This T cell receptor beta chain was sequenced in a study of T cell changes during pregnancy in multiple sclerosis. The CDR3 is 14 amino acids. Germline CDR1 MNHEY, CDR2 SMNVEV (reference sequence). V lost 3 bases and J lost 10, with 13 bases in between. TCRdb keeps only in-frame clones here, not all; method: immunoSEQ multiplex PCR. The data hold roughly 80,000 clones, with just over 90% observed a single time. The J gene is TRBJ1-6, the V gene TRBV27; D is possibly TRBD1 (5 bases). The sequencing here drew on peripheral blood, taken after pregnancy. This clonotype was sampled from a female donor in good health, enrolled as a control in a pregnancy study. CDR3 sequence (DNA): TGTGCCAGCAGTTTTACAGGTCCTCGGTCACCCCTCCACTTT. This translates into CASSFTGPRSPLHF.